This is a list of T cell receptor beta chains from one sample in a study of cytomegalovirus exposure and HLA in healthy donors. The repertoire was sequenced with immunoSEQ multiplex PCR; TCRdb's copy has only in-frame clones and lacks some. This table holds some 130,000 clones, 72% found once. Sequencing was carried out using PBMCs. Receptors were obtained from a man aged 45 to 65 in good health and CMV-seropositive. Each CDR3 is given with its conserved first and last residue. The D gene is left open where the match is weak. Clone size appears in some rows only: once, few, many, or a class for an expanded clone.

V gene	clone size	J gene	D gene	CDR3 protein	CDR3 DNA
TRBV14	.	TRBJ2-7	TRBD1	CASSPLTGGSYEQYF	TGTGCCAGCAGCCCTCTGACAGGGGGCTCCTACGAGCAGTACTTC
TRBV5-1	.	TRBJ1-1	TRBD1	CASSKGAVDTEAFF	TGCGCCAGCAGTAAGGGGGCGGTGGACACTGAAGCTTTCTTT
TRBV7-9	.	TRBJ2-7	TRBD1	CSSSYSPGQGNNYEQYF	TGTTCCAGCAGCTATTCCCCAGGACAGGGGAATAATTACGAGCAGTACTTC
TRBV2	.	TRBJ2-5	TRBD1	CASTLDRTGQETQYF	TGTGCCAGCACCCTGGACCGGACAGGGCAAGAGACCCAGTACTTC
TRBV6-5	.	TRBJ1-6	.	CASGNYGGDGSPLHF	TGTGCCAGCGGGAACTACGGGGGTGACGGTTCACCCCTCCACTTT
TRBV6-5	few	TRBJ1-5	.	CASSLTGRGNQPQHF	TGTGCCAGCAGCCTAACGGGCAGGGGAAATCAGCCCCAGCATTTT
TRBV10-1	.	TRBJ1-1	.	CASSANSQGHTEAFF	TGCGCCAGCAGTGCAAATTCCCAGGGGCACACTGAAGCTTTCTTT
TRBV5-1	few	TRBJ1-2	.	CASSLGQGLSYGYTF	TGCGCCAGCAGCTTGGGGCAGGGACTCAGCTATGGCTACACCTTC
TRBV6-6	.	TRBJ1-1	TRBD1	CASSLTGQGSTEAFF	TGTGCCAGCAGTTTAACCGGACAGGGAAGCACTGAAGCTTTCTTT
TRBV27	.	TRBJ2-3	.	CASSFRSLSSTDTQYF	TGTGCCAGCAGTTTTAGATCGTTATCTAGCACAGATACGCAGTATTTT
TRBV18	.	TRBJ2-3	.	CASSPYSDRSTDTQYF	TGTGCCAGCTCACCATACTCCGACAGGAGCACAGATACGCAGTATTTT
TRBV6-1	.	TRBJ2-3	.	CASSESRAREYF	TGTGCCAGCAGTGAAAGTCGGGCCAGGGAGTATTTT
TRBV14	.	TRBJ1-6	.	CASSQVPGRNSPLHF	TGTGCCAGCAGCCAAGTACCAGGGAGGAATTCACCCCTCCACTTT
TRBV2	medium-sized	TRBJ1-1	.	CASSVQVNTEAFF	TGTGCCAGCAGTGTACAGGTGAACACTGAAGCTTTCTTT
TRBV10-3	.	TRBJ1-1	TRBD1	CAISGGDRPNTEAFF	TGTGCCATCAGCGGAGGGGACAGGCCGAACACTGAAGCTTTCTTT
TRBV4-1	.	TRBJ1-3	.	CASSQGERNGNTIYF	TGCGCCAGCAGCCAAGGAGAGAGGAACGGAAACACCATATATTTT
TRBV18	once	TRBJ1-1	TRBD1	CASSRTGANTEAFF	TGTGCCAGCTCCCGGACAGGGGCGAACACTGAAGCTTTCTTT
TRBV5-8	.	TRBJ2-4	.	CASSPAGKSERIQNIQYF	TGTGCCAGCAGCCCGGCAGGGAAGAGCGAGAGAATCCAAAACATTCAGTACTTC
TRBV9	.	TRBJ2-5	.	CASSEGIRGLQETQYF	TGTGCCAGCAGCGAGGGGATCAGGGGCCTCCAAGAGACCCAGTACTTC
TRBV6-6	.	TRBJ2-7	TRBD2	CASSTRTSGRTYEQYF	TGTGCCAGCAGTACGCGGACTAGCGGGCGGACCTACGAGCAGTACTTC
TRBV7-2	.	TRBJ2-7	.	CASSLASAATYEQYF	TGTGCCAGCAGCTTAGCGTCCGCGGCAACCTACGAGCAGTACTTC
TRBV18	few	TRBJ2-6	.	CASSPGRPASGANVLTF	TGTGCCAGCTCACCGGGGAGGCCGGCGTCTGGGGCCAACGTCCTGACTTTC
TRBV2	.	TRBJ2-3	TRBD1	CATGQGAADTQYF	TGTGCCACCGGACAGGGGGCTGCAGATACGCAGTATTTT
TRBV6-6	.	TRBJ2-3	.	CASKSPVTDTQYF	TGTGCCAGCAAAAGCCCTGTCACAGATACGCAGTATTTT
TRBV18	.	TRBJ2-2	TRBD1	CASSPTGQGGTGELFF	TGTGCCAGCTCACCCACGGGACAGGGAGGTACCGGGGAGCTGTTTTTT
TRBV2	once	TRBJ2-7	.	CASSVQGRSYEQYF	TGTGCCAGCAGTGTACAGGGACGTTCCTACGAGCAGTACTTC
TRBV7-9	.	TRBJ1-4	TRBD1	CASSVLGAGGEKLFF	TGTGCCAGCAGCGTACTCGGGGCAGGGGGGGAAAAACTGTTTTTT
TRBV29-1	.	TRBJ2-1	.	CSVGSGGLSEQFF	TGCAGCGTTGGCTCTGGGGGCCTGAGTGAGCAGTTCTTC
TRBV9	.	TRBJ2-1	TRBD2	CASSVALAGVDNEQFF	TGTGCCAGCAGCGTAGCTCTAGCGGGCGTCGACAATGAGCAGTTCTTC
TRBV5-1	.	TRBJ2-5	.	CASSFRETQYF	TGCGCCAGCAGCTTCCGGGAGACCCAGTACTTC
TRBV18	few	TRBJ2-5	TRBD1	CASSPEVQGASKETQYF	TGTGCCAGCTCACCAGAGGTACAGGGGGCTTCGAAAGAGACCCAGTACTTC
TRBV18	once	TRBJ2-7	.	CASSYRTDYEQYF	TGTGCCAGCTCCTACCGGACAGACTACGAGCAGTACTTC
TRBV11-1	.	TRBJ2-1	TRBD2	CASSSGLAVTYNEQFF	TGTGCCAGCAGCTCAGGACTAGCGGTAACCTACAATGAGCAGTTCTTC
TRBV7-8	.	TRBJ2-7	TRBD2	CASSLAQLAGGFEQYF	TGTGCCAGCAGCTTAGCGCAGTTAGCGGGAGGATTCGAGCAGTACTTC
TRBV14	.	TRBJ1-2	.	CASSQERGANNYGYTF	TGTGCCAGCAGCCAAGAGCGGGGGGCAAACAACTATGGCTACACCTTC